Listed here is a single T cell receptor (beta chain). What it binds is unknown. Germline assignment: CDR1 SQVTM and CDR2 ANQGSEA. CDR3 size: 16 residues. The V segment lost 4 bases and the J segment 1 base; nucleotides outside the gene matches: 4. Both 60 Vbeta primers and 13 Jbeta primers went into the PCR. TCRdb's table, derived via immunoSEQ multiplex PCR, lists solely in-frame clones and lacks some. The sample lists a few hundred thousand clones, more than 55% occurring once. The data belong to a study of cytomegalovirus exposure and HLA in healthy donors. Study-wide findings and caveats: In a later analysis, several top co-occurrence clusters appeared linked to parvovirus B19, influenza, CMV and Epstein-Barr virus. A later analysis showed that HLA-associated TCR beta chains had undergone more clonal expansion than equally common others. Reportedly, fewer N-insertions than the 666-donor mean appeared in an Asian-associated ancestry cluster in a later analysis. Associated with cytomegalovirus, according to the listing, were 164 TCR beta chains.

The sample taken for sequencing was PBMCs. This clonotype was sampled from a female donor in good health and CMV-seronegative. The rearrangement uses TRBV29-1 and TRBJ2-1; 13 nucleotides align to TRBD2. CDR3 in amino acids: CSVVAGLAGSYNEQFF. The CDR3 bases are TGCAGCGTTGTGGCGGGACTAGCGGGATCCTACAATGAGCAGTTCTTC.